This T cell receptor (beta chain) was found in a study of T cells in Graves' hyperthyroidism and ophthalmopathy. Losses at the gene ends were 6 bases for V and 6 bases for J; bases not matched to a gene: 9. The germline gives CDR1 SQVTM, CDR2 ANQGSEA. This CDR3 region has 13 residues. Inclusion characteristics of ophthalmopathy patients comprised a Clinical Activity Score of at least 3, a NOSPECS grade of at least 4, and duration under 3 months. Lactation, pregnancy, other autoimmune disease or uncontrolled infection led to exclusion of patients. Diagnoses rested on clinical symptoms, serum thyroxine and TRAb, thyroid ultrasound and orbital computed tomography. Regions amplified from RNA transcripts were the TCR beta CDR3 regions. Primed by the HTBI set, a first-round RT-PCR was run on the TCR CDR3. Each CDR3 protein is one row after TCRdb ran MiXCR on the multiplex PCR reads. The sample yields fewer than 550,000 distinct CDR3 sequences, roughly 24% seen once.

The chain links TRBV29-1 to TRBJ2-7, with TRBD1 identical over 9 bases. The sample taken for sequencing was blood. The sequence was collected from a woman younger than 45 with Graves' ophthalmopathy. CDR3 residues: CSVAGQGGSEQYF. CDR3 nucleotide sequence: TGCAGCGTAGCGGGACAGGGCGGGAGCGAGCAGTACTTC.